This TCR beta chain was sequenced for a study of cytomegalovirus exposure and HLA in healthy donors. The study's findings and limits: Later work showed greater clonal expansion in HLA-associated TCR beta chains than in equally common others. Among TCR beta chains, those listed as cytomegalovirus-associated numbered some 170. The availability of immune exposure information extended only to CMV serostatus.

This clone was counted only a few times. The antigen is undetermined. Germline V CDR1 and CDR2: MNHNY, SVGAGI (reference sequence). Trimming took off 6 bases at V and 3 bases at J, with 13 bases between the two ends. This CDR3 is built from 14 residues. Primers: 60 Vbeta forward and 13 Jbeta reverse. Assay used: immunoSEQ multiplex PCR; TCRdb lists only in-frame clones, some missing. The table shows 100,000 to 150,000 clones, with more than 75% occurring only once. The receptor comes from a man in his thirties or forties in good health and CMV-seropositive. The chain links TRBV6-6 to TRBJ2-3; possible D gene TRBD2, 5 bases. Sequenced material: PBMCs. CDR3 region: CASSPPGVTDTQYF. CDR3 coding DNA: TGTGCCAGCAGCCCACCCGGGGTGACAGATACGCAGTATTTT.